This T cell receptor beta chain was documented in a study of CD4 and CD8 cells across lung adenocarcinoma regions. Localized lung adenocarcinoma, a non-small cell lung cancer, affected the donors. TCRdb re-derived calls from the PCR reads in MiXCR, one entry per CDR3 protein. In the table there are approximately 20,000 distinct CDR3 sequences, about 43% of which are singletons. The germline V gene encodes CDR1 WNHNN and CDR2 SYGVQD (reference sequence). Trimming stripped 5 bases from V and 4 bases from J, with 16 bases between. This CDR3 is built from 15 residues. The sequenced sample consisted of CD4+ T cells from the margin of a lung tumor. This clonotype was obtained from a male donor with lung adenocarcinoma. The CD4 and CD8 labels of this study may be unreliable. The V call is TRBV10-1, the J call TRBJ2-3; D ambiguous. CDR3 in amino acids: CASSPGPLSADTQYF. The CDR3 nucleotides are TGCGCCAGCAGTCCGGGTCCCCTGAGCGCAGATACGCAGTATTTT.